The TCR beta chain under discussion was sequenced for a study of identical twins. MiXCR, applied by TCRdb to the 5' RACE reads, yields one record per CDR3 protein. The profile shows a few hundred thousand distinct CDR3 sequences, approximately 8.8% of them singletons. There are many counts of this clonotype. Its antigen is unidentified. General study results and limits: Memory repertoires lacked the insertion deficit that abundant cord blood beta clonotypes showed.

The CDR3 is made up of 15 amino acids. CDR1 is DFQATT and CDR2 is SNEGSKA in the germline V gene (reference sequence). V lost 5 bases to trimming and J lost 7 bases; unmatched junction nucleotides: 14. Input material: naive T cells sorted from blood. J is TRBJ2-1 and V is TRBV20-1; TRBD2 matches 7 bases. The source is a woman aged 50 to 60 in good health. The CDR3 loop is CSASAVTGAGNEQFF. CDR3 bases: TGCAGTGCTTCTGCCGTTACGGGAGCGGGGAATGAGCAGTTCTTC.